One and the same sample provided the 21 T cell receptor beta chains below, sequenced in a study of Ad26.COV2.S vaccination and SARS-CoV-2 variants. Sequencing used immunoSEQ multiplex PCR; TCRdb keeps in-frame clones, though not all of them. Counted here are some 350,000 clones, roughly 81% occurring once; the ten biggest clones make up roughly 3.1%. Treatment reported: approximately 18 received Ad26.COV2.S at low or high dose, single or two shots; 5 received placebo; per-sample allocation not given. Samples were taken on day 63 after the first vaccine or placebo injection. The specimen comprised peripheral blood, sampled in a trial of Ad26.COV2.S vaccine versus placebo. These receptors were taken from a person between 18 and 59 years old who received the Ad26.COV2.S COVID-19 vaccine or a placebo.

This rearrangement joins TRBV6-5 to TRBJ2-1; a possible D gene is TRBD1 (5 bases). Trimming pared 8 bases from V and 3 bases from J, leaving 17 bases between. There are 15 residues in the CDR3. Germline CDR1 is MNHEY and CDR2 is SVGAGI. The CDR3 bases are TGTGCCAGCGGAAGACAGTCAGTCCACTACAATGAGCAGTTCTTC. The encoded protein is CASGRQSVHYNEQFF.

This rearrangement joins TRBV30 to TRBJ2-7; D possibly matches TRBD1 or TRBD2 (5 bases each). CDR1 and CDR2 from the germline V gene are GTSNPN and SVGIG (reference sequence). V was clipped by 5 bases and J by 1 base, with 9 bases between them. This CDR3 spans 12 amino acids. CDR3: CAWGDGSYEQYF. CDR3 coding DNA: TGTGCCTGGGGGGACGGTTCCTACGAGCAGTACTTC.

The V and J genes are TRBV27 and TRBJ1-1; TRBD1 aligns across 7 bases. The trim removed 3 bases at V and 4 bases at J, leaving 8 bases unmatched. The CDR3 runs 15 residues. The germline gives CDR1 MNHEY, CDR2 SMNVEV (reference sequence). The CDR3 protein is CASSLTGIIVTEAFF. In DNA form, the CDR3 reads TGTGCCAGCAGTTTGACAGGGATAATAGTCACTGAAGCTTTCTTT.

The chain joins TRBV5-6 to TRBJ1-2; 10 bases line up with TRBD1. This CDR3 is built from 18 residues. Trimming removed 0 bases from V and 5 bases from J; junction bases left unmatched: 13. Germline CDR1 reads SGHDT; CDR2 reads YYEEEE. CDR3 sequence: CASSLAALKTGGRYGYTF. The DNA for the CDR3 is TGTGCCAGCAGCTTGGCGGCACTAAAGACAGGGGGCAGGTATGGCTACACCTTC.

The V and J genes are TRBV27 and TRBJ1-5; no firm D call. Trimming took 5 bases from V and 0 from J, leaving 11 bases between them. The V gene's germline CDR1 is MNHEY and CDR2 SMNVEV (reference sequence). CDR3 length equals 15 residues. CDR3 residues: CASSLGPVSNQPQHF. For the CDR3, the DNA is TGTGCCAGCAGTCTCGGGCCAGTTAGCAATCAGCCCCAGCATTTT.

V is TRBV27 and J is TRBJ2-7; possible D gene TRBD1, 6 bases. CDR1 and CDR2 from the germline V gene are MNHEY and SMNVEV (reference sequence). Trimming took 4 bases from V and 6 from J, leaving 16 bases between them. The CDR3 is 14 residues long. CDR3 DNA: TGTGCCAGCAGTTCACTGAACAGGGTCGGCGAGCAGTACTTC. Its protein is CASSSLNRVGEQYF.

This sequence joins TRBV7-9 and TRBJ2-7, with 8 bases aligning to TRBD2. Germline trimming cut 1 base from V and 4 bases from J; bases unmatched to any gene: 6. The CDR3 has 15 amino acids. CDR1 is SEHNR and CDR2 is FQNEAQ in the germline V gene (reference sequence). The CDR3 DNA reads as TGTGCCAGCAGCTTAGGGTCTAGCGGGCAGTACGAGCAGTACTTC. This encodes CASSLGSSGQYEQYF.

V usage is TRBV2 and J usage is TRBJ1-1; D is uncertain. Trimming took 7 bases from V and 3 from J, leaving 15 bases between them. Per the germline V gene, CDR1 is SNHLY and CDR2 is FYNNEI. This CDR3 region has 14 residues. The CDR3 bases are TGTGCCAGCATTCGGGAAATTGGCGACACTGAAGCTTTCTTT. Protein sequence: CASIREIGDTEAFF.

The V call is TRBV6-6, the J call TRBJ2-7; 8 bases agree with TRBD2. The CDR3 has 16 residues. Looked up from germline, CDR1 is MNHNY and CDR2 is SVGAGI (reference sequence). J gave up 1 base and V 0 bases, and 5 bases lay outside the gene matches. The DNA of the CDR3 is TGTGCCAGCAGTTACTCGACTAGCGTGGGGTCCTACGAGCAGTACTTC. It encodes CASSYSTSVGSYEQYF.

The CDR3 sequence is CASSSQANTGELFF. CDR3 DNA sequence: TGTGCCAGCAGCTCCCAGGCGAACACCGGGGAGCTGTTTTTT. This chain joins TRBV11-3 and TRBJ2-2; no clear D gene. CDR1 is SGHNT and CDR2 is YENEEA in the germline V gene. The CDR3 covers 14 residues. The ends were cut back, 4 bases at V and 0 bases at J, with 6 bases in the middle. The variable domain in full, completed from reference TRBV11-3 and TRBJ2-2, reads EAGVVQSPRYKIIEKKQPVAFWCNPISGHNTLYWYLQNLGQGPELLIRYENEEAVDDSQLPKDRFSAERLKGVDSTLKIQPAELGDSAVYLCASSSQANTGELFFGEGSRLTVL.

This clone was seen a single time. The chain recombines TRBV11-2 with TRBJ2-3; D ambiguous. The germline gives CDR1 SGHAT, CDR2 FQNNGV. V gave up 4 bases and J gave up 4 bases, with 6 bases separating them. CDR3 length: 12 amino acids. The CDR3 here is CASSWEADTQYF. As DNA, the CDR3 is TGTGCCAGCAGCTGGGAAGCAGATACGCAGTATTTT.

The chain joins TRBV12-3 or TRBV12-4 to TRBJ2-1, with unresolved D. The V and J ends lost 5 bases and 5 bases respectively, with 7 bases between them. The CDR3 runs to 12 residues. CDR3: CASSDDHNEQFF. The CDR3 DNA reads as TGTGCCAGCAGTGATGACCACAATGAGCAGTTCTTC.

The chain links TRBV27 to TRBJ1-5; tentatively, D is TRBD1 (5 bases). Germline V gives CDR1 MNHEY, CDR2 SMNVEV (reference sequence). This CDR3 has 15 residues. V shed 5 bases and J shed 0 bases, with 11 bases lying between them. CDR3 nucleotide sequence: TGTGCCAGCAGTCCGCAGGGTTATAGCAATCAGCCCCAGCATTTT. Translating gives CASSPQGYSNQPQHF.

J is TRBJ2-3 and V is TRBV4-3; no clear D. Trimming removed 0 bases from V and 2 bases from J, with 6 bases in between. The CDR3 sequence is 14 residues long. Germline V gives CDR1 LGHNA, CDR2 YSLEER. The CDR3 sequence is CASSQDKLTDTQYF. The CDR3 coding sequence is TGCGCCAGCAGCCAAGATAAACTCACAGATACGCAGTATTTT.

The genes are TRBV3-1 (or the pseudogene TRBV3-2) and TRBJ2-1; 9 bases match TRBD1. The germline V gene has CDR1 LGHDT and CDR2 YNNKEL (reference sequence). The CDR3 sequence is 17 residues long. V dropped 0 bases and J dropped 13; count of bases not matched to a gene: 16. The CDR3 here is CASSQDRNRGRRVAQFF. The CDR3 DNA sequence: TGTGCCAGCAGCCAAGACAGAAACAGGGGGCGCCGGGTAGCCCAGTTCTTC.

This chain connects TRBV6-2 or TRBV6-3 to TRBJ1-2; D gene ambiguous. The CDR3 is made up of 16 amino acids. V was clipped by 2 bases and J by 4 bases, with 17 bases between them. CDR1 and CDR2 (germline): MNHEY, SVGEGT. The chain's CDR3 is CASSYVRGRAIYGYTF. The CDR3 DNA sequence: TGTGCCAGCAGTTACGTCCGAGGAAGGGCAATCTATGGCTACACCTTC.

The V and J genes are TRBV25-1 and TRBJ2-1; 10 bases align to TRBD2. The CDR3 totals 15 residues. Germline V gene lookup returns CDR1 MGHDK and CDR2 SYGVNS. Trimming cost V 5 bases and J 1 base; bases outside gene matches: 2. CDR3 bases: TGTGCCAGCAGTCTAGCGGGAGAATCCTACAATGAGCAGTTCTTC. It specifies CASSLAGESYNEQFF.

The V call is TRBV28, the J call TRBJ2-7; D is possibly TRBD2 (5 bases). Germline CDR1 and CDR2: MDHEN and SYDVKM. The CDR3 totals 12 residues. V shed 8 bases and J shed 1 base, with 9 bases lying between them. In DNA form, the CDR3 reads TGTGCCAGCGAGGGTGTTTCCTACGAGCAGTACTTC. Its translation is CASEGVSYEQYF.

The genes are TRBV2 and TRBJ1-5, with TRBD1 as a possible D gene (5 bases). CDR3 length: 14 residues. V was shortened by 2 bases and J by 5 bases, with 10 bases between the two germline ends. The germline V gene has CDR1 SNHLY and CDR2 FYNNEI. This chain's CDR3 is CASSEQGGDQPQHF. CDR3 nucleotides: TGTGCCAGCAGTGAACAGGGCGGAGATCAGCCCCAGCATTTT.

This chain uses TRBV7-2 with TRBJ2-7; D not resolved. The V end lost 1 base, the J end lost 5 bases, and 6 bases lay between the germline ends. From germline, CDR1 is SGHTA and CDR2 FQGNSA. The CDR3 totals 12 residues. The CDR3 here is CASSLVAHEQYF. Written as DNA, the CDR3 is TGTGCCAGCAGCTTAGTAGCCCACGAGCAGTACTTC.

This rearrangement joins TRBV5-4 to TRBJ1-1, with 9 bases aligning to TRBD1. From germline, CDR1 is SGHNT and CDR2 YYREEE (reference sequence). CDR3 length equals 17 residues. Trimming took 4 bases from V and 2 from J; bases not matched to a gene: 12. Here the CDR3 reads CASSPQGTGTINTEAFF. DNA of the CDR3: TGTGCCAGCAGCCCACAAGGGACAGGGACGATCAACACTGAAGCTTTCTTT.